This T cell receptor beta chain was sequenced in a study of identical twins. The CDR3 extends over 16 amino acids. The V gene end was trimmed by 2 bases and the J gene end by 5 bases; junction bases not matched to a gene: 6. Germline V lookup: CDR1 MNHEY, CDR2 SVGEGT. This clonotype turned up a few times. A universal primer site was incorporated via template switching, and the cDNA contained unique molecular identifiers. TCRdb reanalysed the 5' RACE reads using MiXCR and keeps one entry per CDR3 protein. Of around 1.7 million distinct CDR3 sequences in the sample, around 33% are singletons; the top ten hold roughly 0.3%.

Sequenced input: cord blood. This chain uses TRBV6-2 or TRBV6-3 with TRBJ2-1; TRBD2 agrees at 10 bases. The sequence was obtained from a newborn girl in good health. CDR3 coding DNA: TGTGCCAGCAGTTACCAGGGACTAGCGCGGGACAATGAGCAGTTCTTC. Translation gives CASSYQGLARDNEQFF.